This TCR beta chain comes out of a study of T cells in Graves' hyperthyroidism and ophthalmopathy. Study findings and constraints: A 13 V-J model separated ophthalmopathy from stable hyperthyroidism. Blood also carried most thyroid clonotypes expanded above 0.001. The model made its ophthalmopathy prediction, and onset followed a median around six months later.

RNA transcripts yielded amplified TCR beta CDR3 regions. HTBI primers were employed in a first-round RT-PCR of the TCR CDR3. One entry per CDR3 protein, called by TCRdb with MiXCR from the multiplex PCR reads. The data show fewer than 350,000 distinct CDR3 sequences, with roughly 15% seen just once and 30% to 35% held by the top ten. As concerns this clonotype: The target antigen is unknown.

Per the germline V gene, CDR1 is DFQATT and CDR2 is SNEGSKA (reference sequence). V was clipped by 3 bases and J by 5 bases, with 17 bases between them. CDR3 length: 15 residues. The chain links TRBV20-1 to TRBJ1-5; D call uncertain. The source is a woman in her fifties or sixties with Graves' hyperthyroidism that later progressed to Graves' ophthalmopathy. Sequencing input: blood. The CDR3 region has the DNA TGCAGTGCTAGTGATCTGACGGCCCGGCATCAGCCCCAGCATTTT. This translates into CSASDLTARHQPQHF.